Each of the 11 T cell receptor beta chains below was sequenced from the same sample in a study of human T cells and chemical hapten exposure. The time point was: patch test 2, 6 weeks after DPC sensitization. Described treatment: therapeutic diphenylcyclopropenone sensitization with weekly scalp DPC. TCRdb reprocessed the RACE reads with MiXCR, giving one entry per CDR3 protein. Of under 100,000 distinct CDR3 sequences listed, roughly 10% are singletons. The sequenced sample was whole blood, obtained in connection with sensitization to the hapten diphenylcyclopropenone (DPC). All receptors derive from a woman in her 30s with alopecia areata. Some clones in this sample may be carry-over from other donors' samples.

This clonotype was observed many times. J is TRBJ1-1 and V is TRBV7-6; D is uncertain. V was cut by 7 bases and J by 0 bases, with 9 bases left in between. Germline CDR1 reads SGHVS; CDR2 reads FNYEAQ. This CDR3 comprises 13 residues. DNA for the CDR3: TGTGCCAGCACCTCACCCTTGAACACTGAAGCTTTCTTT. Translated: CASTSPLNTEAFF.

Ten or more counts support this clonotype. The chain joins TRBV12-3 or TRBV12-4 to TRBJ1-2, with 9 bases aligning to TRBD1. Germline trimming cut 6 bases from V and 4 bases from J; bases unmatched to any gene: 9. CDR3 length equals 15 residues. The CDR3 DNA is TGTGCCAGCAGCCCCGGGACAGGGCTAAGCTATGGCTACACCTTC. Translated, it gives CASSPGTGLSYGYTF.

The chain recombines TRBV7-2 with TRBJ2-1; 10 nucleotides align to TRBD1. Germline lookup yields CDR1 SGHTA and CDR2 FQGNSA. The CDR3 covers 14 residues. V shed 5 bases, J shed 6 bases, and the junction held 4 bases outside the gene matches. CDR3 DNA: TGTGCCAGCAGCCCTAGACAGGGGGCCAATGAGCAGTTCTTC. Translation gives CASSPRQGANEQFF.

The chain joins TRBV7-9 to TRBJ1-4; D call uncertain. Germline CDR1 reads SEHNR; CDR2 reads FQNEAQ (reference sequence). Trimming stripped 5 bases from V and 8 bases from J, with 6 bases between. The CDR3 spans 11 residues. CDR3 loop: CASSSAEKLFF. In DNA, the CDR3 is TGTGCCAGCAGCAGCGCGGAAAAACTGTTTTTT. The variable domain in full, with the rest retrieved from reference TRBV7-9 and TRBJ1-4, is DTGVSQNPRHKITKRGQNVTFRCDPISEHNRLYWYRQTLGQGPEFLTYFQNEAQLEKSRLLSDRFSAERPKGSFSTLEIQRTEQGDSAMYLCASSSAEKLFFGSGTQLSVL.

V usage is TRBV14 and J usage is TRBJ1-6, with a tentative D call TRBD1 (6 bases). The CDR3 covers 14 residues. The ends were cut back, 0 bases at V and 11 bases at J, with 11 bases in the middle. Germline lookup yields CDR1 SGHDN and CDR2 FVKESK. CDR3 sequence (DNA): TGTGCCAGCAGCCAAGATTGGGGGCGCCCACCCCTCCACTTT. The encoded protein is CASSQDWGRPPLHF.

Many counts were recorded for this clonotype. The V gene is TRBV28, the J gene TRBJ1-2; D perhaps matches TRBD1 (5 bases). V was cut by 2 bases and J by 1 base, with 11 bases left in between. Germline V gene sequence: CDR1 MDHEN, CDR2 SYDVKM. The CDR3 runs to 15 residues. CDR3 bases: TGTGCCAGCAGTTTAGTCGGGGGTGGTAACTATGGCTACACCTTC. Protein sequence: CASSLVGGGNYGYTF.

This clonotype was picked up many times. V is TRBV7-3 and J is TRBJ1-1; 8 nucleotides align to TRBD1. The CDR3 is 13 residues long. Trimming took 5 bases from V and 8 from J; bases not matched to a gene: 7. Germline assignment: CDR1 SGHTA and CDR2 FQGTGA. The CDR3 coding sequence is TGTGCCAGCAGCCCCATGACAGGGGAAGAAGCTTTCTTT. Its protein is CASSPMTGEEAFF. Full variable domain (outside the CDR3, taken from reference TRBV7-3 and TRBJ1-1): GAGVSQTPSNKVTEKGKYVELRCDPISGHTALYWYRQSLGQGPEFLIYFQGTGAADDSGLPNDRFFAVRPEGSVSTLKIQRTERGDSAVYLCASSPMTGEEAFFGQGTRLTVV.

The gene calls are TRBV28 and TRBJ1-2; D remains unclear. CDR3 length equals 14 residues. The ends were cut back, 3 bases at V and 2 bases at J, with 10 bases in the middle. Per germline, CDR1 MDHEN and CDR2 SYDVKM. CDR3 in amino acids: CASSFASANYGYTF. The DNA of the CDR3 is TGTGCCAGCAGTTTCGCCTCTGCCAACTATGGCTACACCTTC.

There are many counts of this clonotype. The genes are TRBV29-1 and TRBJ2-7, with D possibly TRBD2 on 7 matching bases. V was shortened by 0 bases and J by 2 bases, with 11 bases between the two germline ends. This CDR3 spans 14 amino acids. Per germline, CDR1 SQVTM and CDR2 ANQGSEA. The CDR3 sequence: CSVEEGGAAYEQYF. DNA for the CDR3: TGCAGCGTTGAAGAAGGGGGGGCAGCCTACGAGCAGTACTTC.

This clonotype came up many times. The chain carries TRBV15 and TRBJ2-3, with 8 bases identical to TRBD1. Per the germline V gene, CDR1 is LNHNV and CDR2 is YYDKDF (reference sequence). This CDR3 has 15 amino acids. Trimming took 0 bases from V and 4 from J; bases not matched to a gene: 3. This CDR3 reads CATSRDMTGADTQYF. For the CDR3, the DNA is TGTGCCACCAGCAGAGATATGACAGGGGCAGATACGCAGTATTTT. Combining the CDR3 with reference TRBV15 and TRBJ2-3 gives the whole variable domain DAMVIQNPRYQVTQFGKPVTLSCSQTLNHNVMYWYQQKSSQAPKLLFHYYDKDFNNEADTPDNFQSRRPNTSFCFLDIRSPGLGDTAMYLCATSRDMTGADTQYFGPGTRLTVL.

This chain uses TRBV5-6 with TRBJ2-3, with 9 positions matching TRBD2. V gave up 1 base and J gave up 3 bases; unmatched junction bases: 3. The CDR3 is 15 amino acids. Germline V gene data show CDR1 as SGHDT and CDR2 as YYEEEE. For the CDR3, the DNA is TGTGCCAGCAGCTTGCGCACTAGCGGGACAGATACGCAGTATTTT. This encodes CASSLRTSGTDTQYF.